This T cell receptor (beta chain) was observed in a study of T cell responses to AZD1222 COVID-19 vaccine. Study-wide context: Investigators merged groups given second doses at roughly 4 or roughly 12 weeks.

The germline gives CDR1 WSHSY, CDR2 SAAADI. CDR3 length: 13 residues. Findings and limits, study-wide: Targets within unmutated variant regions were reportedly found for nearly half of spike-specific TCRs. Baseline testing showed seropositivity in only a handful of AZD1222 recipients. Every sample of the repertoires postdated the peak T cell response.

Comments on this clone: Its target is not known. Sequence at one end of the junction differs from germline and may be a read error.

Sequenced by immunoSEQ multiplex PCR; TCRdb stores in-frame clones only, minus some. The sample holds roughly 250,000 clones, over 85% seen once. The chain has TRBV10-2 and TRBJ1-1; D may be TRBD1 (5 bases). The sequence derives from an adult in good health. The sample in question was peripheral blood, obtained on day 0 of AZD1222 vaccination. The CDR3 sequence: CASSASGSYPSSF. Here the CDR3 DNA reads TGCGCCAGCAGTGCCTCAGGGTCCTATCCCTCCTCGTTT.